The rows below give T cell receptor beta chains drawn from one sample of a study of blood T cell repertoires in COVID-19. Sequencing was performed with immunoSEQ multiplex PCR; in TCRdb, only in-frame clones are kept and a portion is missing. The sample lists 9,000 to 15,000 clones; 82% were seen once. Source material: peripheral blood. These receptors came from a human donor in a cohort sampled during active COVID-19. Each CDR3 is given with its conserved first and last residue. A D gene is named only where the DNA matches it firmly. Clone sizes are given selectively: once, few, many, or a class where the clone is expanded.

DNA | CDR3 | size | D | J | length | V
TGCAGTGCTAGTTCCCGGACAGGTCCTGGCTACACCTTC | CSASSRTGPGYTF | once | TRBD1 | TRBJ1-2 | 13 | TRBV20-1
TGTGCCACCAGTGATTCAGGGGCTGGTGATGAAAAACTGTTTTTT | CATSDSGAGDEKLFF | NA | NA | TRBJ1-4 | 15 | TRBV24-1
TGTGCCAGCAGCTTACGGGCGGGGAACACCGGGGAGCTGTTTTTT | CASSLRAGNTGELFF | NA | NA | TRBJ2-2 | 15 | TRBV7-2
TGCGCCAGCAGCTTTAGCGGGGACACAGATACGCAGTATTTT | CASSFSGDTDTQYF | NA | TRBD2 | TRBJ2-3 | 14 | TRBV5-1
TGCAGCGTGTGGGGTGGCAGGGGCATGGACGAGCAGTACTTC | CSVWGGRGMDEQYF | NA | NA | TRBJ2-7 | 14 | TRBV29-1
TGTGCCAGCAGCGTAGCTGGGACAGCCACCTACGAGCAGTACTTC | CASSVAGTATYEQYF | few | TRBD1 | TRBJ2-7 | 15 | TRBV9
TGCAGTGCTAGGACAGGGCGAAAACTGTTTTTT | CSARTGRKLFF | NA | TRBD1 | TRBJ1-4 | 11 | TRBV20-1
TGTGCCAGCTCACCGGGCACCGCTCACACCGGGGAGCTGTTTTTT | CASSPGTAHTGELFF | NA | NA | TRBJ2-2 | 15 | TRBV18
TGCGCCAGCAGCTTGGGGCAGGGAAGCACCATATATTTT | CASSLGQGSTIYF | NA | NA | TRBJ1-3 | 13 | TRBV5-1
TGTGCCAGCAGCTTGGTGGGAGACGAGCAGTACTTC | CASSLVGDEQYF | NA | NA | TRBJ2-7 | 12 | TRBV5-6
TGTGCCAGCAGCTTAGTCGCGGATGAAAAACTGTTTTTT | CASSLVADEKLFF | NA | NA | TRBJ1-4 | 13 | TRBV7-2
TGTGCCAGCAGCTCACGACAGGTCTCACGGTATAGCAATCAGCCCCAGCATTTT | CASSSRQVSRYSNQPQHF | once | NA | TRBJ1-5 | 18 | TRBV5-6